This note documents a single T cell receptor beta chain sequence. Germline is not matched at one junction end, which may reflect a read error. The data derive from a study of cytomegalovirus exposure and HLA in healthy donors. Germline lookup yields CDR1 SEHNR and CDR2 FQNEAQ (reference sequence). The CDR3 is 17 residues long. The primer mix had 60 Vbeta and 13 Jbeta primers. TCRdb keeps only in-frame clones here, not all; method: immunoSEQ multiplex PCR. The sample holds about 130,000 clones; around 78% are singletons and the top ten take around 1.8%. This chain uses TRBV7-9 with TRBJ2-7; TRBD2 might be the D (7 bases). The TCR comes from a woman in her thirties or forties in good health and CMV-seronegative. The specimen was PBMCs. CDR3 region: CSSSLWGGRLVPYEQYF. The DNA of the CDR3 is TGTTCCAGCAGCTTATGGGGGGGCCGTCTGGTCCCCTACGAGCAGTACTTC. The full variable domain, in which reference TRBV7-9 and TRBJ2-7 provide the parts outside the CDR3, is DTGVSQNPRHKITKRGQNVTFRCDPISEHNRLYWYRQTLGQGPEFLTYFQNEAQLEKSRLLSDRFSAERPKGSFSTLEIQRTEQGDSAMYLCSSSLWGGRLVPYEQYFGPGTRLTVT.